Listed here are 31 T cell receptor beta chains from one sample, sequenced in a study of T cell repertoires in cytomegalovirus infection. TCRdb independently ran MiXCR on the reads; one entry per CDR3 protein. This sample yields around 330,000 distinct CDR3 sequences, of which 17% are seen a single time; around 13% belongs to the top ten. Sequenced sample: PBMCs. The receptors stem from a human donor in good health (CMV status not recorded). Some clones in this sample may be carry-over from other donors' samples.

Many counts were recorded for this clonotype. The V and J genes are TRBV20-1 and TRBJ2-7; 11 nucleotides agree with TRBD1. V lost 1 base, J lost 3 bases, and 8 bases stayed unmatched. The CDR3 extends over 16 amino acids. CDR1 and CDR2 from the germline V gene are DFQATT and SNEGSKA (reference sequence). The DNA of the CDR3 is TGCAGTGCTAGAGCCTTAACCGGGACAGGGGGCTACGAGCAGTACTTC. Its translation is CSARALTGTGGYEQYF.

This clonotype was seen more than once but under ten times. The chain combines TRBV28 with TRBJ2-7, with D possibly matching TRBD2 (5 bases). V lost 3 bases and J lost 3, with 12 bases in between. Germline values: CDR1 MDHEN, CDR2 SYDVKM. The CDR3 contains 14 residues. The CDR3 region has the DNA TGTGCCAGCAGTTTTGCGAGACTATTCTACGAGCAGTACTTC. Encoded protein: CASSFARLFYEQYF.

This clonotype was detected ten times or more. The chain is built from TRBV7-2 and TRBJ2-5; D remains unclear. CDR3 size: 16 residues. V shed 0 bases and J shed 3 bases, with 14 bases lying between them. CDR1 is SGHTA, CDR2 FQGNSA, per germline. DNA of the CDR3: TGTGCCAGCAGCTTAGCGAACCCCATCATGAAAGAGACCCAGTACTTC. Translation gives CASSLANPIMKETQYF.

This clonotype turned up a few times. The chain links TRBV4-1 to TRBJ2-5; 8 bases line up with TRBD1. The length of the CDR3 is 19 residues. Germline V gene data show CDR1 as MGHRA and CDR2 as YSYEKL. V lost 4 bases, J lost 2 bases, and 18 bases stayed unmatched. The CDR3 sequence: CASSPHSTGTGGGQETQYF. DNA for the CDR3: TGCGCCAGCAGCCCCCACTCGACAGGGACAGGTGGGGGACAAGAGACCCAGTACTTC.

The CDR3 region is CSAVGGVLNEQFF. The CDR3 DNA follows: TGCAGCGCTGTCGGGGGGGTATTAAATGAGCAGTTCTTC. J is TRBJ2-1 and V is TRBV29-1, with 8 bases matching TRBD2. Germline lookup yields CDR1 SQVTM and CDR2 ANQGSEA. The CDR3 has 13 residues. V shed 7 bases and J 7 bases; nucleotides not matched to a gene: 9.

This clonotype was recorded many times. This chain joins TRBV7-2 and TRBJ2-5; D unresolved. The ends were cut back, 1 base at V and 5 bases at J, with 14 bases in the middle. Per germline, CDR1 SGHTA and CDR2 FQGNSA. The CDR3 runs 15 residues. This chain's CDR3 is CASSLGGFLGETQYF. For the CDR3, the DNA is TGTGCCAGCAGCTTAGGCGGATTCTTGGGGGAGACCCAGTACTTC.

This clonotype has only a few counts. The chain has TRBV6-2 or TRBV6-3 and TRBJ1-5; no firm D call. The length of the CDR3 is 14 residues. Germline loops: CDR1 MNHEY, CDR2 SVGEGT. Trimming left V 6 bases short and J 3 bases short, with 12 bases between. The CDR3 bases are TGTGCCAGCAGCTTAGACGGAAACAATCAGCCCCAGCATTTT. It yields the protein CASSLDGNNQPQHF.

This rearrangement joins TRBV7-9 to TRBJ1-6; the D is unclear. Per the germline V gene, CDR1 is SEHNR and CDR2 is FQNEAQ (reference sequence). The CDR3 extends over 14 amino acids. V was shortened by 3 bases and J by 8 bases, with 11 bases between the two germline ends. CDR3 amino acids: CASSFAPYDSPLHF. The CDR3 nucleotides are TGTGCCAGCAGCTTCGCTCCTTATGATTCACCCCTCCACTTT.

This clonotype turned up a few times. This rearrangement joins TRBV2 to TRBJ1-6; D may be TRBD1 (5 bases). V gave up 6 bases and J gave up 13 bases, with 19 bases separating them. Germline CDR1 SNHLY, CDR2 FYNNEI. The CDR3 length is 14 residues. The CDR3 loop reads CASSGGAGGVPLHF. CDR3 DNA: TGTGCCAGCAGCGGAGGGGCGGGTGGAGTTCCCCTCCACTTT.

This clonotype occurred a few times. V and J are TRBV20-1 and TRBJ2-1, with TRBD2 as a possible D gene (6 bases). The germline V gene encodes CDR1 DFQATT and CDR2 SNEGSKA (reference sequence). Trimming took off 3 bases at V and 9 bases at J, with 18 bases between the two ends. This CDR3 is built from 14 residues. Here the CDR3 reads CSASRQRGFGEQFF. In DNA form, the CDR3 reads TGCAGTGCTAGTCGACAACGGGGGTTCGGTGAGCAGTTCTTC.

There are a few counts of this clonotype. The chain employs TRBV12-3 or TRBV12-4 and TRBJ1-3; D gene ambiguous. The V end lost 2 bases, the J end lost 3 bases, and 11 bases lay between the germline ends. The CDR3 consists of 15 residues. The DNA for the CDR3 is TGTGCCAGCAGTTTATCGGCGGAGGGTGGAAACACCATATATTTT. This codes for CASSLSAEGGNTIYF.

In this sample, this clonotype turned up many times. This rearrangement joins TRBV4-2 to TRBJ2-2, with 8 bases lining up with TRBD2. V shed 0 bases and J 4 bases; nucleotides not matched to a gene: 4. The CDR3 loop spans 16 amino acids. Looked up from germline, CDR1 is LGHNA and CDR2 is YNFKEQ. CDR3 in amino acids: CASSQEAGGLTGELFF. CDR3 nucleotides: TGTGCCAGCAGCCAAGAGGCGGGGGGACTCACCGGGGAGCTGTTTTTT.

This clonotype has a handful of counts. In nucleotides, the CDR3 is TGTGCCAGTAGTATAGATCTCCAGTTCCAGGCCGGGGCCAACGTCCTGACTTTC. Its protein is CASSIDLQFQAGANVLTF. The V call is TRBV19, the J call TRBJ2-6; D is unresolved. The CDR3 extends over 18 amino acids. Trimming left V 0 bases short and J 4 bases short, with 16 bases between. From germline, CDR1 is LNHDA and CDR2 SQIVND (reference sequence).

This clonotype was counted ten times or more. CDR3 protein: CASSLFPGWGYTF. The CDR3 DNA sequence: TGTGCCAGCAGTCTTTTTCCGGGGTGGGGCTACACCTTC. J is TRBJ1-2 and V is TRBV12-3 or TRBV12-4; D not resolved. The CDR3 spans 13 residues. The V end lost 5 bases, the J end lost 8 bases, and 15 bases lay between the germline ends.

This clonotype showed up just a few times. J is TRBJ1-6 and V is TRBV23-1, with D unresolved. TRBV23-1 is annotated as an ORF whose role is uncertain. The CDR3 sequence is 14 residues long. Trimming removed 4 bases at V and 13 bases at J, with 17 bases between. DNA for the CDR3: TGCGCCAGCAGTCTGGGTCGGATATTGTGTCCCCTCCACTTT. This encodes CASSLGRILCPLHF.

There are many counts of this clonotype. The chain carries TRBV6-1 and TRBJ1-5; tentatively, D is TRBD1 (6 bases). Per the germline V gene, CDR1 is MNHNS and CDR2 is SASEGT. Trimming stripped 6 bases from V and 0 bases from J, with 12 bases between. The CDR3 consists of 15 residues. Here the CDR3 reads CASRQGQDSNQPQHF. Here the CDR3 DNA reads TGTGCCAGCAGACAGGGACAAGATAGCAATCAGCCCCAGCATTTT.

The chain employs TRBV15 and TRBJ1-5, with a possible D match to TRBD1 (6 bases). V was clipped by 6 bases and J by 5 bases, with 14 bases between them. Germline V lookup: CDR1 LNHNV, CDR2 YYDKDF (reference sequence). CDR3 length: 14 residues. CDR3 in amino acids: CATSSSRGHQPQHF. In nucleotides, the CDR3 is TGTGCCACCAGTTCAAGCAGGGGTCATCAGCCCCAGCATTTT.

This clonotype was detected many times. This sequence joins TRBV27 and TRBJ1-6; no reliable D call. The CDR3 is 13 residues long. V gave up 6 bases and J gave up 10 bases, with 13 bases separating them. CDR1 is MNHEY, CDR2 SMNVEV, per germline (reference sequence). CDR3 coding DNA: TGTGCCAGCAGCTTAAGTCAGGACTCACCCCTCCACTTT. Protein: CASSLSQDSPLHF.

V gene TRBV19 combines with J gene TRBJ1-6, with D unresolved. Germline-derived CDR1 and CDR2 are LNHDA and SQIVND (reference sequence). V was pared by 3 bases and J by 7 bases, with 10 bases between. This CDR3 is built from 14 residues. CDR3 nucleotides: TGTGCCAGTAGTATTCTCCACGCAAATTCACCCCTCCACTTT. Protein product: CASSILHANSPLHF.

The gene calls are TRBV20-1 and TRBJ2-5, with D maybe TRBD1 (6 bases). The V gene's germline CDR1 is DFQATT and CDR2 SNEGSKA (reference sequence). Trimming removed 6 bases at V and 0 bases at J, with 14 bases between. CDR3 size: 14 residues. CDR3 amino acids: CSASNTGHQETQYF. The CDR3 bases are TGCAGTGCGAGCAATACAGGGCACCAAGAGACCCAGTACTTC.

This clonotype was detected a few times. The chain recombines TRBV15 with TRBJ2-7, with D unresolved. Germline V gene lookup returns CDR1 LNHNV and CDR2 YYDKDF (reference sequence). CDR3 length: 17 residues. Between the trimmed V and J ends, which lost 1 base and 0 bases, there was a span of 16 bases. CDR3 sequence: CATSRALWKASSYEQYF. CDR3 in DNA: TGTGCCACCAGCAGAGCCCTATGGAAGGCTTCCTCCTACGAGCAGTACTTC.

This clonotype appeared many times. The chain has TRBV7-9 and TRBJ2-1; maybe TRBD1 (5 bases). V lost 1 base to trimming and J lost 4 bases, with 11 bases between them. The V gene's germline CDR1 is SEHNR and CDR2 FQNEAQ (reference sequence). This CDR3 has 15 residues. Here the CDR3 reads CASSLVGDRYNEQFF. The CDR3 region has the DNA TGTGCCAGCAGCTTAGTTGGTGACAGATACAATGAGCAGTTCTTC.

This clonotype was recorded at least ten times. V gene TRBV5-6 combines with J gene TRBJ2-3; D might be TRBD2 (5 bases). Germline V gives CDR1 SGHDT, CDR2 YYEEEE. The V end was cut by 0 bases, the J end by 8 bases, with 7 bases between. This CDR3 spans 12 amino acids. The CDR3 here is CASSLERITQYF. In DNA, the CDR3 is TGTGCCAGCAGCTTGGAGCGGATTACGCAGTATTTT.

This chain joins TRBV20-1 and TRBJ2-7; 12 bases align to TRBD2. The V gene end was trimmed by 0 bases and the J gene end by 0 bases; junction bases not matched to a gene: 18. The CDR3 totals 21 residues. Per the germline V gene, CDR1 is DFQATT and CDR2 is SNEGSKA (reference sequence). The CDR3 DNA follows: TGCAGTGCTAGAGATTTAGGGCCCGACCGGACTAGCGGGGTGCTCTCCTACGAGCAGTACTTC. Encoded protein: CSARDLGPDRTSGVLSYEQYF.

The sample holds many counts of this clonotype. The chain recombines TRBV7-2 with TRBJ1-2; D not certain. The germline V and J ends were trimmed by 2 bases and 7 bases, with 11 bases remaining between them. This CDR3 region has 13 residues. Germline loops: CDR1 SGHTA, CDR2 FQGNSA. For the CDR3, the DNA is TGTGCCAGCAGCTTACCGGCAAGCGTTGGCTACACCTTC. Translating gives CASSLPASVGYTF.

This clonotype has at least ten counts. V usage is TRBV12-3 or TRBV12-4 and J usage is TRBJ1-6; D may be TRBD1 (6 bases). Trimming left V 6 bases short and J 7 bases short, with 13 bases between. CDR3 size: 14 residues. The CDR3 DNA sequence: TGTGCCAGCAGCAACATAGGGGGAAATTCACCCCTCCACTTT. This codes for CASSNIGGNSPLHF.

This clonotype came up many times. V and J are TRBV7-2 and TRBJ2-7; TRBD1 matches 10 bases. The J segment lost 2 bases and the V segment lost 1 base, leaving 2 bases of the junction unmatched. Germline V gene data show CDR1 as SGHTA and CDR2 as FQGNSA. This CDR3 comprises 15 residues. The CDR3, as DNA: TGTGCCAGCAGCTTAGTTGGGACAGGGGCCTACGAGCAGTACTTC. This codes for CASSLVGTGAYEQYF.

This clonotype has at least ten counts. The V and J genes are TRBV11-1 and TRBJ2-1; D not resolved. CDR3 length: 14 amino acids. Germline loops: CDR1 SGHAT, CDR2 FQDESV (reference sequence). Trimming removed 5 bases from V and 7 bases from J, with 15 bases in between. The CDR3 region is CASSLPRLGNEQFF. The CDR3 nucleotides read TGTGCCAGCAGCCTCCCCCGTCTTGGTAATGAGCAGTTCTTC.

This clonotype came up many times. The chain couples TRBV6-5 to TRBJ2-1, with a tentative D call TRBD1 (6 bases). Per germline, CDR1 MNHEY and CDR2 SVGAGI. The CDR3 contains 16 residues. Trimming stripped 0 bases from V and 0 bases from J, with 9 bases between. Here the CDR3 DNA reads TGTGCCAGCAGTTACTCGGACAGAAGCTCCTACAATGAGCAGTTCTTC. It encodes CASSYSDRSSYNEQFF.

The CDR3 DNA is TGTGCCAGCAGCTTGGTTGGGCAGGGGGCGTATGAGCAGTTCTTC. The encoded protein is CASSLVGQGAYEQFF. The rearrangement joins TRBV5-6 to TRBJ2-1; 8 nucleotides agree with TRBD1. Germline values: CDR1 SGHDT, CDR2 YYEEEE. Trimming took 0 bases from V and 8 from J; bases not matched to a gene: 7. The CDR3 loop spans 15 amino acids.

CDR3 in DNA: TGTGCCAGCAGTGTGGATAGCGAGGAGACCCAGTACTTC. Its protein product is CASSVDSEETQYF. The chain has TRBV2 and TRBJ2-5; D is perhaps TRBD2 (5 bases). V dropped 4 bases and J dropped 5 bases, with 11 bases sitting between them. The V gene's germline CDR1 is SNHLY and CDR2 FYNNEI. This CDR3 region has 13 residues.